The next 5 T cell receptor beta chains were all read from a single sample in a study of T-cell memory formation after mild COVID-19. Each CDR3 protein is one row after TCRdb ran MiXCR on the 5' RACE reads. Of fewer than 400,000 distinct CDR3 sequences in the sample, approximately 16% were seen once. The sequencing input was PBMCs or a T cell subset sorted from them (not recorded which). These receptors all stem from a man aged 18-30 years who had mild COVID-19 (a few samples of this study predate the infection). Cell type and time point are not known.

The rearrangement joins TRBV21-1 to TRBJ2-7; the tabulated D call, TRBD1, remains unverified against the DNA. TRBV21-1 is marked as a pseudogene. The CDR3 is made up of 14 amino acids. CDR3 nucleotide sequence: TGTGCCAGCAGCAAGGGGACCCAGTTCTACGAGCAGTACTTC. Its protein is CASSKGTQFYEQYF.

This clonotype was picked up a small number of times. The rearrangement links TRBV20-1 to TRBJ1-1, with D unresolved. The CDR3 covers 12 residues. V was pared by 3 bases and J by 2 bases, with 7 bases between. Germline lookup yields CDR1 DFQATT and CDR2 SNEGSKA (reference sequence). CDR3 sequence reads: CSASGGNTEAFF. The CDR3 nucleotides are TGCAGTGCTAGCGGCGGTAACACTGAAGCTTTCTTT.

The V and J genes are TRBV7-2 and TRBJ2-3; 7 nucleotides line up with TRBD2. Trimming removed 5 bases from V and 0 bases from J; junction bases left unmatched: 5. Germline CDR1 SGHTA, CDR2 FQGNSA. This CDR3 is built from 15 residues. The DNA for the CDR3 is TGTGCCAGCAGCACTGGGCGGGGGAGCACAGATACGCAGTATTTT. Translating gives CASSTGRGSTDTQYF. Full variable domain (remainder filled in from reference TRBV7-2 and TRBJ2-3): GAGVSQSPSNKVTEKGKDVELRCDPISGHTALYWYRQSLGQGLEFLIYFQGNSAPDKSGLPSDRFSAERTGGSVSTLTIQRTQQEDSAVYLCASSTGRGSTDTQYFGPGTRLTVL.

The J gene is TRBJ2-7, the V gene TRBV13; unclear D gene. V was pared by 2 bases and J by 5 bases, with 7 bases between. The length of the CDR3 is 12 residues. Per the germline V gene, CDR1 is PRHDT and CDR2 is FYEKMQ (reference sequence). CDR3 sequence (DNA): TGTGCCAGCAGCTTACCGTCCGACGAGCAGTACTTC. It specifies CASSLPSDEQYF.

The chain recombines TRBV12-3 or TRBV12-4 with TRBJ1-5, with D unresolved. The CDR3 loop spans 13 amino acids. V lost 0 bases to trimming and J lost 5 bases, with 5 bases between them. In DNA form, the CDR3 reads TGTGCCAGCAGTTTAGCCTCGTATCAGCCCCAGCATTTT. Amino acid sequence: CASSLASYQPQHF.